This T cell receptor beta chain was retrieved from a study of T cells in Graves' hyperthyroidism and ophthalmopathy (dated by TCRdb to the late 2010s). Turning to the overall study: Peripheral blood samples were taken at the time of initial diagnosis, prior to any treatment. A discovery cohort of about a hundred patients, about 44 with Graves' ophthalmopathy and 57 with stable Graves' hyperthyroidism, was used to find distinguishing TCR V-J signatures. Prospective prediction of ophthalmopathy was tested in an independent validation cohort consisting of fewer than 20 hyperthyroidism patients and about 17 patients who later progressed to ophthalmopathy. The approximately 97 discovery patients were randomly divided into training and test sets at a 7:3 ratio. Thyroid tissue and blood T-cell repertoires from six Graves' hyperthyroidism patients were also compared in the study. Once sampling was done, hyperthyroidism patients were given methimazole at a starting dose of 30 mg daily, whereas ophthalmopathy patients were given high-dose intravenous methylprednisolone. The paper describes TCR Vbeta CDR3 sequencing of roughly 130 peripheral blood samples, made up of 43 ophthalmopathy patients, 70 to 75 hyperthyroidism patients and some 17 progressor patients.

Graves' hyperthyroidism was defined as stable when no progression to ophthalmopathy occurred over 18 months of follow-up. The hyperthyroidism patients were between 18 and 65 years old and newly diagnosed, with a disease duration of less than 2 months. Exclusion was applied to patients with uncontrolled infections, other autoimmune diseases, pregnancy or lactation. Diagnoses were based on clinical symptoms, serum thyroxine and TRAb, thyroid ultrasound and orbital computed tomography. PBMCs were separated from 7.5 to 10 ml of fresh peripheral blood using Ficoll-Paque density gradient centrifugation. Total RNA was extracted with Trizol reagent, and quality was checked on an Agilent 2100 Bioanalyzer. Turning to this clonotype: Its antigen specificity is not known. Base qualities are not provided; no much larger clone lies one nucleotide away.

The TCR beta CDR3 regions were amplified from the RNA transcripts. The TCR CDR3 was subjected to a first round of RT-PCR using the HTBI primer set and the Qiagen OneStep RT-PCR kit. The libraries were constructed in a second round of multiplex PCR and then size-selected and purified. The libraries were sequenced on an Illumina HiSeq2000 using paired-end 100 bp reads. On the authors' methods: SOAPnuke was used to process the raw data, removing reads that contained adapters or uncalled bases, had a mean Phred below 15, or lacked an exact match to the constant primer or identifier. COPE v1.2.5 was used to merge high-quality paired reads, and clonotypes were defined as unique nucleotide sequences. Clonotypes were aligned to IMGT TRBV, TRBD and TRBJ reference segments using MiTCR v1.1. Only V-J combinations with frequency above 0.0001, covering 98% to 99.2% of repertoires, were analysed. The TCS score was defined as F50 (clonal expansion) divided by E x V (chaos), with BLOSUM62-based TCRdist calculated between CDR3 peptides within each V-J. Welch's t-statistics and random forest reduced 450 to 600 V-J features to some 14, which were used in a naive Bayes classifier (R e1071). TCRdb trimmed public reads at Q25 via fastp, called clones via MiXCR and kept in-frame beta chains. When rows share a CDR3 protein, they turn into one entry using the most common DNA and genes. The V and J calls come from TCRdb's annotation, not from the publication. Counted in this sample were 300,000 to 350,000 distinct CDR3 sequences; roughly 15% of them appeared once. The top ten clonotypes cover around 35% of the sample.

General study outcomes and caveats: Ophthalmopathy was separated from stable hyperthyroidism by a 13 V-J signature model, with approximately 85% sensitivity and roughly 81% specificity obtained in cross-validation and 80%/75% obtained in testing. In validation, the model predicted progression to ophthalmopathy with roughly 66% sensitivity and approximately 72% specificity, a median of 6.5 months before onset. No statistical method was used to fix the sample size in advance, and group allocation was not hidden from the investigators. Most expanded thyroid clonotypes (frequency above 0.001) were also detected in blood, a finding suggesting that blood repertoires may reflect thyroid immune responses.

The germline V gene gives CDR1 as ENHRY and CDR2 as SYGVKD. From the cysteine up to the phenylalanine, the CDR3 has a length of 11 residues. Of all the DNA, just the CDR3 is kept, 33 bases in frame from base 1. Trimming takes 4 bases from V and 6 bases from J, and the germline ends sit 4 bases apart. This TCR was sampled from a man aged 30-40 years with Graves' hyperthyroidism. Sequencing input: blood. The chain employs TRBV10-3 and TRBJ2-1, with the D gene not confidently named. CDR3 region: CAISVGNEQFF. Here is the DNA: TGTGCCATCAGTGTGGGCAATGAGCAGTTCTTC.